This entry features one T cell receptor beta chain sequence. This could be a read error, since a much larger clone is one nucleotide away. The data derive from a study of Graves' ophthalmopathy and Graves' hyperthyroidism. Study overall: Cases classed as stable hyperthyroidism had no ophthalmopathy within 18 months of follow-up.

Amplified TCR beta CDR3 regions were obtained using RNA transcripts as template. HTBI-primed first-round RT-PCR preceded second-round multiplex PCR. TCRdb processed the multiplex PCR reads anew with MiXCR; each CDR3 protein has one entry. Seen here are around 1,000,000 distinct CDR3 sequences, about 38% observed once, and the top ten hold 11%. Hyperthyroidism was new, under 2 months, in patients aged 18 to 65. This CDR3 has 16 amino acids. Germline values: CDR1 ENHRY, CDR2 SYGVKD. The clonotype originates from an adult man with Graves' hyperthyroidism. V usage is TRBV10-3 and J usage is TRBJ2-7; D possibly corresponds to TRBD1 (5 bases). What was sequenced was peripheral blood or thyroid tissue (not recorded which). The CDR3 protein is CASSYPTARAQDEQYF. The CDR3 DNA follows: TGTGCCAGCAGTTACCCCACGGCCAGGGCCCAGGACGAGCAGTACTTC.